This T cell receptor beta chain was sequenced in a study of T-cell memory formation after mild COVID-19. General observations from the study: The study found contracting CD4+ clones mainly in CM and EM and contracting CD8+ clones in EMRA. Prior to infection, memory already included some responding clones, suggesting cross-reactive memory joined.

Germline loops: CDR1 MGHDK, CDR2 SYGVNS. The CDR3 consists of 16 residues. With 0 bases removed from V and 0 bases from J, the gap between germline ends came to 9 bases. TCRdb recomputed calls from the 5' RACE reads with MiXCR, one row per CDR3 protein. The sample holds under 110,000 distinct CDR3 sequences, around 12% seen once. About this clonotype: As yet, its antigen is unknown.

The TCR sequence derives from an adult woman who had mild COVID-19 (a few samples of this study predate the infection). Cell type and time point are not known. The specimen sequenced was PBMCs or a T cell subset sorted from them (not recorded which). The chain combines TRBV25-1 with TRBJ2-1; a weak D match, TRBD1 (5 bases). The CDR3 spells CASSEYQGFSYNEQFF. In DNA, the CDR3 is TGTGCCAGCAGTGAATATCAGGGCTTCTCCTACAATGAGCAGTTCTTC.